Listed below are T cell receptor beta chains from one sample, sequenced in a study of cytomegalovirus exposure and HLA in healthy donors. TCRdb's table, derived via immunoSEQ multiplex PCR, lists solely in-frame clones and lacks some. The repertoire holds roughly 82,000 clones, with more than 65% as singletons. Sequencing was carried out using PBMCs. The receptors come from a woman in her thirties or forties in good health and CMV-seropositive. The CDR3 runs from the conserved cysteine through the conserved F or W. The D gene is left open where the match is weak. Clone size is not always given. Where it is, it says once, few, many or a class for expanded clones.

D gene: TRBD1
V gene: TRBV6-1
clone size: .
J gene: TRBJ1-5
CDR3 protein: CASREGQAQPQHF
CDR3 DNA: TGTGCCAGCAGGGAGGGACAGGCCCAGCCCCAGCATTTT

D gene: TRBD1
V gene: TRBV15
clone size: .
J gene: TRBJ1-4
CDR3 protein: CATSRGTGENEKLFF
CDR3 DNA: TGTGCCACCAGCAGAGGGACAGGCGAAAATGAAAAACTGTTTTTT

D gene: .
V gene: TRBV5-1
clone size: .
J gene: TRBJ2-2
CDR3 protein: CASSRREDTGELFF
CDR3 DNA: TGCGCCAGCAGCAGGAGGGAGGACACCGGGGAGCTGTTTTTT

D gene: TRBD1
V gene: TRBV18
clone size: few
J gene: TRBJ1-5
CDR3 protein: CASSPPNQGVVRPQHF
CDR3 DNA: TGTGCCAGCTCACCACCGAATCAGGGGGTGGTACGGCCCCAGCATTTT

D gene: .
V gene: TRBV29-1
clone size: few
J gene: TRBJ1-1
CDR3 protein: CSVGAMNTEAFF
CDR3 DNA: TGCAGCGTTGGGGCGATGAACACTGAAGCTTTCTTT

D gene: .
V gene: TRBV30
clone size: .
J gene: TRBJ2-7
CDR3 protein: CAWSTGIEQYF
CDR3 DNA: TGTGCCTGGAGTACGGGAATCGAGCAGTACTTC

D gene: .
V gene: TRBV13
clone size: .
J gene: TRBJ1-6
CDR3 protein: CASSPVPNSPLHF
CDR3 DNA: TGTGCCAGCAGCCCAGTTCCGAATTCACCCCTCCACTTT

D gene: TRBD2
V gene: TRBV2
clone size: .
J gene: TRBJ2-3
CDR3 protein: CASRILAVGDTQYF
CDR3 DNA: TGTGCCAGCAGGATACTAGCGGTTGGAGATACGCAGTATTTT

D gene: TRBD2
V gene: TRBV5-1
clone size: .
J gene: TRBJ2-3
CDR3 protein: CASTLAGGGPDTQYF
CDR3 DNA: TGCGCCAGCACCCTAGCGGGAGGTGGTCCAGATACGCAGTATTTT

D gene: TRBD2
V gene: TRBV6-1
clone size: .
J gene: TRBJ2-3
CDR3 protein: CASSEYSGRAYSTQYF
CDR3 DNA: TGTGCCAGCAGTGAATATAGCGGGAGGGCCTATAGTACGCAGTATTTT

D gene: TRBD2
V gene: TRBV7-3
clone size: .
J gene: TRBJ2-3
CDR3 protein: CASSPGTSYNTDTQYF
CDR3 DNA: TGTGCCAGCAGCCCCGGGACTAGCTACAACACAGATACGCAGTATTTT

D gene: TRBD1
V gene: TRBV5-1
clone size: .
J gene: TRBJ2-1
CDR3 protein: CASSTGTAYNEQFF
CDR3 DNA: TGCGCCAGCAGCACCGGGACAGCTTACAATGAGCAGTTCTTC

D gene: .
V gene: TRBV19
clone size: .
J gene: TRBJ1-5
CDR3 protein: CASSVQGPSNQPQHF
CDR3 DNA: TGTGCCAGTAGTGTCCAGGGGCCCAGCAATCAGCCCCAGCATTTT

D gene: .
V gene: TRBV6-5
clone size: few
J gene: TRBJ2-7
CDR3 protein: CASSYSGGQKTYEQYF
CDR3 DNA: TGTGCCAGCAGTTACAGTGGCGGGCAAAAAACCTACGAGCAGTACTTC

D gene: .
V gene: TRBV4-1
clone size: .
J gene: TRBJ1-2
CDR3 protein: CASSQEGGANYGYTF
CDR3 DNA: TGCGCCAGCAGCCAAGAGGGGGGAGCGAACTATGGCTACACCTTC

D gene: TRBD1
V gene: TRBV6-5
clone size: few
J gene: TRBJ1-1
CDR3 protein: CASSRITGGNTEAFF
CDR3 DNA: TGTGCCAGCAGCCGCATCACAGGGGGCAACACTGAAGCTTTCTTT

D gene: .
V gene: TRBV6-5
clone size: .
J gene: TRBJ1-2
CDR3 protein: CASSYRVEATNGYTF
CDR3 DNA: TGTGCCAGCAGTTACCGCGTCGAAGCGACTAATGGCTACACCTTC

D gene: .
V gene: TRBV7-2
clone size: .
J gene: TRBJ1-5
CDR3 protein: CASSQTVGTPNQPQHF
CDR3 DNA: TGTGCCAGCAGCCAAACCGTGGGGACACCCAATCAGCCCCAGCATTTT

D gene: TRBD1
V gene: TRBV27
clone size: .
J gene: TRBJ2-3
CDR3 protein: CASRLSDRGETDTQYF
CDR3 DNA: TGTGCCAGCAGACTCTCTGACAGGGGAGAAACAGATACGCAGTATTTT

D gene: .
V gene: TRBV30
clone size: .
J gene: TRBJ1-6
CDR3 protein: CAWDATGTRTDIALHF
CDR3 DNA: TGTGCCTGGGACGCGACGGGGACAAGGACGGACATTGCCCTCCACTTT

D gene: TRBD1
V gene: TRBV30
clone size: .
J gene: TRBJ2-3
CDR3 protein: CAWSPGQAGTDTQYF
CDR3 DNA: TGTGCCTGGAGTCCAGGACAGGCAGGCACAGATACGCAGTATTTT

D gene: .
V gene: TRBV5-6
clone size: .
J gene: TRBJ2-7
CDR3 protein: CASSFPQRGRGEQYF
CDR3 DNA: TGTGCCAGCAGCTTTCCCCAGCGAGGAAGGGGCGAGCAGTACTTC

D gene: .
V gene: TRBV28
clone size: once
J gene: TRBJ1-2
CDR3 protein: CASTVSSYGYTF
CDR3 DNA: TGTGCCAGCACCGTATCCTCTTATGGCTACACCTTC

D gene: .
V gene: TRBV5-4
clone size: .
J gene: TRBJ1-6
CDR3 protein: CASSTHHVQGPNSPLHF
CDR3 DNA: TGTGCCAGCAGCACCCACCACGTTCAGGGTCCTAATTCACCCCTCCACTTT

D gene: TRBD2
V gene: TRBV7-9
clone size: .
J gene: TRBJ2-3
CDR3 protein: CASSPSSGGVADTQYF
CDR3 DNA: TGTGCCAGCAGCCCCTCTAGCGGGGGAGTGGCAGATACGCAGTATTTT

D gene: .
V gene: TRBV28
clone size: few
J gene: TRBJ1-1
CDR3 protein: CASSIFLMNTEAFF
CDR3 DNA: TGTGCCAGCAGTATTTTCCTTATGAACACTGAAGCTTTCTTT

D gene: .
V gene: TRBV2
clone size: .
J gene: TRBJ1-1
CDR3 protein: CASSRGGNTEAFF
CDR3 DNA: TGTGCCAGCAGTCGAGGGGGGAACACTGAAGCTTTCTTT

D gene: TRBD1
V gene: TRBV10-2
clone size: .
J gene: TRBJ2-7
CDR3 protein: CASRDRASLSYEQYF
CDR3 DNA: TGCGCCAGCAGGGACAGGGCAAGTCTAAGCTACGAGCAGTACTTC

D gene: TRBD1
V gene: TRBV9
clone size: .
J gene: TRBJ1-2
CDR3 protein: CASSTPDREGYTF
CDR3 DNA: TGTGCCAGCAGCACCCCGGACAGGGAGGGCTACACCTTC

D gene: .
V gene: TRBV19
clone size: .
J gene: TRBJ1-1
CDR3 protein: CASSIGQGSEAFF
CDR3 DNA: TGTGCCAGTAGTATTGGGCAGGGATCTGAAGCTTTCTTT

D gene: .
V gene: TRBV10-3
clone size: .
J gene: TRBJ1-1
CDR3 protein: CAISESRGATEAFF
CDR3 DNA: TGTGCCATCAGTGAGTCGCGGGGGGCCACTGAAGCTTTCTTT

D gene: .
V gene: TRBV5-1
clone size: .
J gene: TRBJ1-6
CDR3 protein: CASSLAQGYSPLHF
CDR3 DNA: TGCGCCAGCAGCTTGGCGCAGGGGTATTCACCCCTCCACTTT

D gene: .
V gene: TRBV11-2
clone size: once
J gene: TRBJ2-1
CDR3 protein: CASSRFPPGESTYNEQFF
CDR3 DNA: TGTGCCAGCAGCCGTTTTCCTCCAGGGGAGTCGACCTACAATGAGCAGTTCTTC

D gene: TRBD2
V gene: TRBV5-6
clone size: .
J gene: TRBJ2-5
CDR3 protein: CASSLVLAGGTNQETQYF
CDR3 DNA: TGTGCCAGCAGCTTGGTCCTAGCGGGGGGGACTAACCAAGAGACCCAGTACTTC

D gene: .
V gene: TRBV4-1
clone size: .
J gene: TRBJ2-7
CDR3 protein: CASSLGGLDYEQYF
CDR3 DNA: TGCGCCAGCAGCCTGGGGGGACTTGACTACGAGCAGTACTTC

D gene: TRBD1
V gene: TRBV6-5
clone size: .
J gene: TRBJ2-3
CDR3 protein: CASSYQQGASTDTQYF
CDR3 DNA: TGTGCCAGCAGTTACCAACAGGGGGCCAGCACAGATACGCAGTATTTT

D gene: TRBD1
V gene: TRBV28
clone size: few
J gene: TRBJ1-3
CDR3 protein: CASRPGQGGNTIYF
CDR3 DNA: TGTGCCAGCAGGCCGGGACAGGGTGGGAACACCATATATTTT

D gene: .
V gene: TRBV30
clone size: few
J gene: TRBJ1-2
CDR3 protein: CAWRARGGVAYGYTF
CDR3 DNA: TGTGCCTGGAGAGCCCGCGGCGGAGTGGCTTATGGCTACACCTTC

D gene: TRBD2
V gene: TRBV4-1
clone size: .
J gene: TRBJ2-1
CDR3 protein: CASSQVGGGGGNNEQFF
CDR3 DNA: TGCGCCAGCAGCCAAGTCGGGGGCGGGGGGGGGAACAATGAGCAGTTCTTC

D gene: .
V gene: TRBV7-6
clone size: .
J gene: TRBJ2-7
CDR3 protein: CASSPVGTNYEQYF
CDR3 DNA: TGTGCCAGCAGCCCCGTGGGGACAAACTACGAGCAGTACTTC

D gene: .
V gene: TRBV7-9
clone size: few
J gene: TRBJ2-2
CDR3 protein: CASSLGFGGRNTGELFF
CDR3 DNA: TGTGCCAGCAGCTTAGGATTTGGGGGCCGGAACACCGGGGAGCTGTTTTTT

D gene: TRBD1
V gene: TRBV7-2
clone size: .
J gene: TRBJ2-7
CDR3 protein: CASSSTGSSGEQYF
CDR3 DNA: TGTGCCAGCAGCTCGACAGGGAGCTCGGGCGAGCAGTACTTC